The 18 T cell receptor beta chains presented below share a single source sample, sequenced in a study of untreated major depressive disorder. General study results and limits: TRBV05-01 (Vbeta 5.1) usage was higher in CD4+ T cells of depressed patients than controls.

No antigen has been assigned to these receptors. TCRdb's table, derived via immunoSEQ multiplex PCR, lists solely in-frame clones and lacks some. Counted here are approximately 24,000 clones, roughly nine tenths occurring once; the ten biggest clones make up 0.72%. What was sequenced was CD4+ T cells from PBMCs. The receptors were gathered from a woman under 40 with major depressive disorder.

This rearrangement joins TRBV27 to TRBJ2-6; no reliable D call. This CDR3 comprises 13 residues. The germline CDR1 and CDR2 sequences are MNHEY and SMNVEV (reference sequence). The V end was cut by 11 bases, the J end by 1 base, with 9 bases between. The CDR3, as DNA: TGTGCCGTTGGCGCATCTGGGGCCAACGTCCTGACTTTC. Encoded protein: CAVGASGANVLTF.

This chain connects TRBV25-1 to TRBJ1-3, with no clear D. Looked up from germline, CDR1 is MGHDK and CDR2 is SYGVNS. Between the trimmed V and J ends, which lost 9 bases and 0 bases, there was a span of 12 bases. This CDR3 has 14 amino acids. CDR3 coding DNA: TGTGCCAGTACCGGACTGGGCTCTGGAAACACCATATATTTT. It translates to CASTGLGSGNTIYF.

V gene TRBV9 combines with J gene TRBJ2-2, with a possible D match to TRBD1 (6 bases). Germline CDR1 reads SGDLS; CDR2 reads YYNGEE. The CDR3 length is 18 residues. The V end was cut by 4 bases, the J end by 0 bases, with 19 bases between. The CDR3 reads CASSPRTGWIANTGELFF. Here the CDR3 DNA reads TGTGCCAGCAGCCCGAGAACAGGGTGGATCGCGAACACCGGGGAGCTGTTTTTT. The complete variable domain, with remaining parts taken from reference TRBV9 and TRBJ2-2, reads DSGVTQTPKHLITATGQRVTLRCSPRSGDLSVYWYQQSLDQGLQFLIQYYNGEERAKGNILERFSAQQFPDLHSELNLSSLELGDSALYFCASSPRTGWIANTGELFFGEGSRLTVL.

The gene calls are TRBV5-1 and TRBJ1-6; 8 positions match TRBD1. Trimming cost V 7 bases and J 2 bases; bases outside gene matches: 8. The CDR3 is 16 residues long. CDR1 is SGHRS, CDR2 YFSETQ, per germline. The CDR3 bases are TGCGCCAGCGGGCCAGGGGGCGAACCCTATAATTCACCCCTCCACTTT. This encodes CASGPGGEPYNSPLHF.

The V gene is TRBV5-6, the J gene TRBJ2-5; 7 nucleotides match TRBD2. V lost 5 bases and J lost 4; bases outside the gene matches: 8. The CDR3 extends over 14 amino acids. Germline CDR1 is SGHDT and CDR2 is YYEEEE. The CDR3 loop reads CASRPGGKGETQYF. CDR3 DNA sequence: TGTGCCAGCAGGCCGGGGGGTAAAGGAGAGACCCAGTACTTC.

The V and J genes are TRBV6-5 and TRBJ1-1, with TRBD1 matching 7 bases. The J segment lost 9 bases and the V segment lost 6 bases, leaving 10 bases of the junction unmatched. Germline values: CDR1 MNHEY, CDR2 SVGAGI. CDR3 length: 13 residues. CDR3: CASRPRDSLKAFF. For the CDR3, the DNA is TGTGCCAGCAGACCCCGGGACAGCCTTAAAGCTTTCTTT.

The genes are TRBV6-5 and TRBJ1-2; D uncertain. The length of the CDR3 is 13 residues. Germline assignment: CDR1 MNHEY and CDR2 SVGAGI. Trimming cost V 8 bases and J 2 bases, with 12 bases left between them. CDR3 region: CASGFQANYGYTF. The CDR3 DNA reads TGTGCCAGCGGTTTTCAGGCGAACTATGGCTACACCTTC.

The V call is TRBV19, the J call TRBJ1-5, with D uncertain. Trimming took off 5 bases at V and 0 bases at J, with 8 bases between the two ends. CDR1 LNHDA and CDR2 SQIVND come from the germline V gene (reference sequence). CDR3 length: 14 residues. DNA of the CDR3: TGTGCCAGTAGTTTTCAGGATAGCAATCAGCCCCAGCATTTT. Its translation: CASSFQDSNQPQHF.

The gene calls are TRBV2 and TRBJ1-1, with unresolved D. Per germline, CDR1 SNHLY and CDR2 FYNNEI. The CDR3 extends over 16 amino acids. V shed 6 bases and J shed 0 bases, with 17 bases lying between them. The chain's CDR3 is CASSTLTNYLNTEAFF. CDR3 nucleotide sequence: TGTGCCAGCAGCACCTTAACCAACTACTTGAACACTGAAGCTTTCTTT. Complete variable domain (other parts from reference TRBV2 and TRBJ1-1): EPEVTQTPSHQVTQMGQEVILRCVPISNHLYFYWYRQILGQKVEFLVSFYNNEISEKSEIFDDQFSVERPDGSNFTLKIRSTKLEDSAMYFCASSTLTNYLNTEAFFGQGTRLTVV.

The chain combines TRBV28 with TRBJ1-2; D gene unclear. CDR1 and CDR2 (germline): MDHEN, SYDVKM. V was pared by 5 bases and J by 8 bases, with 12 bases between. The CDR3 consists of 12 residues. In nucleotides, the CDR3 is TGTGCCAGCAGTAAGACTCATATCGGCTACACCTTC. Amino acids: CASSKTHIGYTF.

J is TRBJ2-7 and V is TRBV11-3; 7 bases are a match to TRBD2. CDR1 is SGHNT, CDR2 YENEEA, per germline. V dropped 2 bases and J dropped 5; count of bases not matched to a gene: 6. CDR3 size: 14 residues. DNA of the CDR3: TGTGCCAGCAGCTTAAACGGGGGGATCGACGAGCAGTACTTC. As protein: CASSLNGGIDEQYF.

The V and J genes are TRBV9 and TRBJ2-1, with a possible D match to TRBD1 (6 bases). This CDR3 has 15 amino acids. CDR1 is SGDLS and CDR2 is YYNGEE in the germline V gene. V was trimmed by 0 bases and J by 3 bases, leaving 10 bases between them. The CDR3 sequence: CASSVGDTNYNEQFF. The CDR3 DNA reads TGTGCCAGCAGCGTAGGGGACACCAACTACAATGAGCAGTTCTTC.

This sequence joins TRBV28 and TRBJ1-6; the D gene is possibly TRBD1 (5 bases). The germline gives CDR1 MDHEN, CDR2 SYDVKM. The V and J ends lost 1 base and 10 bases respectively, with 11 bases between them. The length of the CDR3 is 14 residues. The CDR3 DNA reads as TGTGCCAGCAGTTTATCCGGACAAAGATCACCCCTCCACTTT. The encoded protein is CASSLSGQRSPLHF.

V gene TRBV27 combines with J gene TRBJ2-7; the match to TRBD1 covers 12 bases. CDR1 MNHEY and CDR2 SMNVEV come from the germline V gene (reference sequence). Trimming at V came to 3 bases and at J to 7 bases, leaving 7 bases not matched to a gene. The CDR3 totals 15 residues. CDR3 sequence: CASSLLGQGAGEQYF. The CDR3 DNA follows: TGTGCCAGCAGTTTGTTGGGACAGGGGGCTGGAGAGCAGTACTTC.

This clone appeared a single time. The chain couples TRBV5-1 to TRBJ2-1; D is uncertain. The CDR3 totals 13 residues. CDR1 is SGHRS and CDR2 is YFSETQ in the germline V gene. Trimming removed 0 bases from V and 5 bases from J, with 6 bases in between. The CDR3 DNA is TGCGCCAGCAGCTTGGTTGGGAACAATGAGCAGTTCTTC. This sequence encodes CASSLVGNNEQFF.

The CDR3 spells CASSFAGVQEKLFF. The DNA for the CDR3 is TGTGCCAGCAGTTTCGCAGGGGTCCAGGAAAAACTGTTTTTT. The J gene is TRBJ1-4, the V gene TRBV28, with TRBD1 as a possible D gene (6 bases). Between the trimmed V and J ends, which lost 3 bases and 8 bases, there was a span of 13 bases. The CDR3 consists of 14 residues. Germline V lookup: CDR1 MDHEN, CDR2 SYDVKM.

The chain employs TRBV19 and TRBJ2-7; the match to TRBD1 covers 9 bases. Germline V gene lookup returns CDR1 LNHDA and CDR2 SQIVND (reference sequence). The CDR3 runs to 16 residues. The V segment lost 4 bases and the J segment 6 bases; nucleotides outside the gene matches: 13. CDR3 sequence reads: CASSNEDRGLSGEQYF. CDR3 bases: TGTGCCAGTAGTAATGAGGACAGGGGCCTATCCGGCGAGCAGTACTTC.

The V gene is TRBV6-5, the J gene TRBJ1-1, with 9 bases matching TRBD1. The CDR3 length is 15 residues. Germline V gene data show CDR1 as MNHEY and CDR2 as SVGAGI. J gave up 5 bases and V 6 bases, and 10 bases lay outside the gene matches. This CDR3 is CASSKQTGGGTEAFF. CDR3 nucleotide sequence: TGTGCCAGCAGCAAACAGACAGGGGGGGGGACTGAAGCTTTCTTT.